What follows are 26 T cell receptor beta chains derived from one specimen sequenced in a study of blood T cell repertoires in COVID-19. Libraries were prepared by immunoSEQ multiplex PCR; TCRdb keeps only in-frame clonotypes and omits some of them. The sample shows 150,000 to 200,000 clones, 78% of them seen only once. The sample was peripheral blood. These receptors were obtained from a woman over 75 with acute or convalescent COVID-19.

The rearrangement uses TRBV15 and TRBJ1-3; perhaps TRBD1 as D (5 bases). The CDR3 spans 17 residues. Looked up from germline, CDR1 is LNHNV and CDR2 is YYDKDF (reference sequence). Trimming cost V 2 bases and J 0 bases, with 14 bases left between them. The CDR3 is CATSRRPGPISGNTIYF. The CDR3 bases are TGTGCCACCAGCAGACGCCCAGGGCCGATCTCTGGAAACACCATATATTTT.

The chain joins TRBV27 to TRBJ1-1; TRBD1 is a possible D gene (6 bases). The V and J ends lost 0 bases and 0 bases respectively, with 8 bases between them. In germline, CDR1 is MNHEY, CDR2 SMNVEV (reference sequence). This CDR3 is built from 15 residues. CDR3 sequence reads: CASSLSGAMNTEAFF. For the CDR3, the DNA is TGTGCCAGCAGTTTATCGGGGGCTATGAACACTGAAGCTTTCTTT.

This chain uses TRBV3-1 (or the pseudogene TRBV3-2) with TRBJ2-5, with TRBD1 as a possible D gene (5 bases). The CDR3 covers 12 residues. Trimming stripped 0 bases from V and 10 bases from J, with 9 bases between. CDR1 is LGHDT, CDR2 YNNKEL, per germline (reference sequence). The CDR3: CASSQDSQGQYF. CDR3 sequence (DNA): TGTGCCAGCAGCCAAGATTCCCAGGGCCAGTACTTC.

The CDR3: CASSLTGDSYTEAFF. CDR3 nucleotide sequence: TGTGCCAGCAGCTTGACAGGGGACTCCTACACTGAAGCTTTCTTT. V usage is TRBV5-4 and J usage is TRBJ1-1, with 7 bases that match TRBD1. Looked up from germline, CDR1 is SGHNT and CDR2 is YYREEE (reference sequence). This CDR3 spans 15 amino acids. Unmatched junction bases numbered 6, after V lost 1 base and J lost 3 bases.

The chain combines TRBV7-9 with TRBJ2-2; weak D call: TRBD1 (6 bases). This CDR3 contains 17 residues. Trimming pared 5 bases from V and 0 bases from J, leaving 16 bases between. CDR1 and CDR2 from the germline V gene are SEHNR and FQNEAQ (reference sequence). Here the CDR3 reads CASSPGTTLANTGELFF. CDR3 DNA sequence: TGTGCCAGCAGCCCCGGGACAACCCTCGCGAACACCGGGGAGCTGTTTTTT.

The chain couples TRBV9 to TRBJ2-7; TRBD2 matches at 9 bases. Trimming at V came to 0 bases and at J to 2 bases, leaving 6 bases not matched to a gene. Looked up from germline, CDR1 is SGDLS and CDR2 is YYNGEE. CDR3 length: 16 amino acids. This CDR3 is CASSVGGSGSTYEQYF. In DNA form, the CDR3 reads TGTGCCAGCAGCGTAGGTGGTAGCGGGAGCACCTACGAGCAGTACTTC.

The chain employs TRBV3-1 (or the pseudogene TRBV3-2) and TRBJ2-5; 16 positions match TRBD2. J was trimmed by 0 bases and V by 3 bases; bases with no gene match: 4. The CDR3 consists of 18 residues. Germline CDR1 and CDR2: LGHDT and YNNKEL (reference sequence). The CDR3 nucleotides read TGTGCCAGCAGCCAGGGACTAGCGGGGGGGGCGTACCAAGAGACCCAGTACTTC. This codes for CASSQGLAGGAYQETQYF.

This chain joins TRBV6-5 and TRBJ1-1; D is possibly TRBD1 (5 bases). CDR1 is MNHEY and CDR2 is SVGAGI in the germline V gene. This CDR3 region has 15 residues. V was trimmed by 2 bases and J by 4 bases, leaving 14 bases between them. CDR3 region: CASSYGEAGLTEAFF. CDR3 bases: TGTGCCAGCAGTTACGGGGAGGCAGGGCTCACTGAAGCTTTCTTT.

This rearrangement joins TRBV7-9 to TRBJ2-3; 9 bases align to TRBD2. The ends lost 1 base at V and 6 bases at J; junction bases unmatched: 2. The CDR3 runs to 14 residues. Per the germline V gene, CDR1 is SEHNR and CDR2 is FQNEAQ (reference sequence). The CDR3 is CASSLGTSGDTQYF. The CDR3 DNA follows: TGTGCCAGCAGCTTAGGAACTAGCGGGGATACGCAGTATTTT.

The genes are TRBV25-1 and TRBJ1-4; 10 bases fit TRBD1. Germline loops: CDR1 MGHDK, CDR2 SYGVNS. The CDR3 spans 14 residues. V shed 6 bases and J 6 bases; nucleotides not matched to a gene: 4. This CDR3 reads CASSADRGYEKLFF. The CDR3 DNA sequence: TGTGCCAGCAGCGCGGACAGGGGGTATGAAAAACTGTTTTTT.

In nucleotides, the CDR3 is TGTGCCAGCAACCGAGGGGACAGCGTATATGGCTACACCTTC. Translating gives CASNRGDSVYGYTF. The chain uses TRBV7-9 and TRBJ1-2; 7 nucleotides line up with TRBD1. The CDR3 spans 14 residues. Germline CDR1 reads SEHNR; CDR2 reads FQNEAQ (reference sequence). V dropped 7 bases and J dropped 5; count of bases not matched to a gene: 10.

The chain employs TRBV10-2 and TRBJ2-7; a possible D gene is TRBD2 (6 bases). Trimming took 8 bases from V and 2 from J, leaving 10 bases between them. The CDR3 sequence is 12 residues long. Per germline, CDR1 WSHSY and CDR2 SAAADI. In DNA, the CDR3 is TGCGCCAGCGGGACTCATCCCTACGAGCAGTACTTC. Translating gives CASGTHPYEQYF.

The chain uses TRBV28 and TRBJ2-1; 11 positions agree with TRBD2. Germline assignment: CDR1 MDHEN and CDR2 SYDVKM. The CDR3 has 15 amino acids. The V segment lost 6 bases and the J segment 8 bases; nucleotides outside the gene matches: 9. The CDR3 spells CASRLAGGTSDEQFF. The CDR3 nucleotides read TGTGCCAGCAGGCTAGCGGGAGGCACTAGCGATGAGCAGTTCTTC.

J is TRBJ2-7 and V is TRBV7-2, with 8 nucleotides matching TRBD1. CDR3 length: 14 residues. CDR1 is SGHTA, CDR2 FQGNSA, per germline. With 6 bases clipped from V and 5 bases from J, the junction kept 9 bases outside the gene matches. The DNA for the CDR3 is TGTGCCAGCAGTAGTGGACAGGGAATCGACGAGCAGTACTTC. This translates into CASSSGQGIDEQYF.

The chain is built from TRBV6-5 and TRBJ2-3; no clear D. The germline V gene has CDR1 MNHEY and CDR2 SVGAGI. With 4 bases removed from V and 6 bases from J, the gap between germline ends came to 17 bases. CDR3 length equals 15 residues. CDR3 in amino acids: CASSSALPLVDTQYF. CDR3 in DNA: TGTGCCAGCAGTTCGGCACTACCGTTGGTTGATACGCAGTATTTT.

V is TRBV27 and J is TRBJ1-2; 7 positions agree with TRBD1. Germline CDR1 MNHEY, CDR2 SMNVEV (reference sequence). V was pared by 5 bases and J by 4 bases, with 7 bases of the junction left unmatched. The CDR3 runs to 14 residues. CDR3 amino acids: CASSPRQGPYGYTF. The CDR3 nucleotides are TGTGCCAGCAGTCCCCGACAGGGCCCCTATGGCTACACCTTC.

V and J are TRBV6-6 and TRBJ2-7; 7 nucleotides align to TRBD1. There are 14 residues in the CDR3. The germline V gene encodes CDR1 MNHNY and CDR2 SVGAGI (reference sequence). After removal of 4 bases from V and 2 bases from J, the junction contained 5 bases not matched to a gene. CDR3 sequence reads: CASSSFGTAYEQYF. The CDR3 DNA reads as TGTGCCAGCAGTTCTTTCGGGACAGCCTACGAGCAGTACTTC.

The V call is TRBV7-8, the J call TRBJ2-7, with 11 bases matching TRBD2. The germline CDR1 and CDR2 sequences are SGHVS and FQNEAQ. V trimming: 5 bases; J trimming: 2 bases; junction bases outside the gene matches: 5. This CDR3 spans 15 amino acids. The chain's CDR3 is CASSAVAGGPYEQYF. The CDR3 DNA is TGTGCCAGCAGCGCCGTAGCGGGGGGGCCCTACGAGCAGTACTTC.

This sequence joins TRBV5-1 and TRBJ1-1, with a tentative D call TRBD1 (6 bases). Looked up from germline, CDR1 is SGHRS and CDR2 is YFSETQ. The CDR3 totals 15 residues. Trimming took off 2 bases at V and 0 bases at J, with 11 bases between the two ends. CDR3 region: CASSFGRGLNTEAFF. The CDR3, as DNA: TGCGCCAGCAGCTTCGGGCGGGGGCTGAACACTGAAGCTTTCTTT.

This clone has a single count. The chain couples TRBV28 to TRBJ1-1; 7 bases fit TRBD1. CDR1 and CDR2 (germline): MDHEN, SYDVKM. The CDR3 has 14 residues. J was trimmed by 0 bases and V by 6 bases; bases with no gene match: 4. The CDR3, as DNA: TGTGCCAGCAGATGGGACAGCATGAACACTGAAGCTTTCTTT. Protein product: CASRWDSMNTEAFF.

The rearrangement links TRBV28 to TRBJ1-2; D is perhaps TRBD1 (5 bases). Germline-derived CDR1 and CDR2 are MDHEN and SYDVKM. The CDR3 has 13 amino acids. V gave up 10 bases and J gave up 1 base, with 13 bases separating them. CDR3 in amino acids: CATDPGGNYGYTF. For the CDR3, the DNA is TGTGCCACCGACCCCGGGGGTAACTATGGCTACACCTTC.

About this clone: One end of the junction fails to match germline, which may point to a read error. CDR3 DNA sequence: TGTGCCAGCAGCCAAGATTTACAGGATCACTTTTTGTTT. Translating gives CASSQDLQDHFLF. The chain joins TRBV4-2 to TRBJ1-4, with D perhaps TRBD1 (5 bases). From germline, CDR1 is LGHNA and CDR2 YNFKEQ. There are 13 residues in the CDR3.

This chain links TRBV4-1 with TRBJ2-1; 10 positions match TRBD2. From germline, CDR1 is MGHRA and CDR2 YSYEKL. The length of the CDR3 is 17 residues. V lost 0 bases and J lost 9; bases outside the gene matches: 11. Here the CDR3 reads CASSQDTEREGLFEQFF. DNA of the CDR3: TGCGCCAGCAGCCAAGATACCGAGCGGGAGGGCCTATTTGAGCAGTTCTTC.

The chain combines TRBV7-6 with TRBJ2-1, with 14 bases that match TRBD2. The CDR3 is made up of 16 amino acids. V gave up 5 bases and J gave up 8 bases; unmatched junction bases: 8. CDR1 is SGHVS and CDR2 is FNYEAQ in the germline V gene. CDR3 nucleotides: TGTGCCAGCAGCATGGGACTAGCGGGAGCAGGGCATGAGCAGTTCTTC. Residues: CASSMGLAGAGHEQFF.

This clone has only a few counts. This rearrangement joins TRBV5-1 to TRBJ2-7; 11 bases match TRBD2. The CDR3 consists of 15 residues. J gave up 1 base and V 0 bases, and 0 bases lay outside the gene matches. In germline, CDR1 is SGHRS, CDR2 YFSETQ. This CDR3 is CASSLGLAGSYEQYF. The DNA of the CDR3 is TGCGCCAGCAGCTTGGGACTAGCGGGGTCCTACGAGCAGTACTTC.

This clone appeared a single time. CDR3: CASSLGPSSYEQYF. In nucleotides, the CDR3 is TGTGCCAGCAGCTTAGGTCCCAGTTCCTACGAGCAGTACTTC. The chain couples TRBV7-9 to TRBJ2-7; D gene ambiguous. The V gene's germline CDR1 is SEHNR and CDR2 FQNEAQ (reference sequence). The CDR3 is 14 amino acids. With 1 base removed from V and 1 base from J, the gap between germline ends came to 8 bases.